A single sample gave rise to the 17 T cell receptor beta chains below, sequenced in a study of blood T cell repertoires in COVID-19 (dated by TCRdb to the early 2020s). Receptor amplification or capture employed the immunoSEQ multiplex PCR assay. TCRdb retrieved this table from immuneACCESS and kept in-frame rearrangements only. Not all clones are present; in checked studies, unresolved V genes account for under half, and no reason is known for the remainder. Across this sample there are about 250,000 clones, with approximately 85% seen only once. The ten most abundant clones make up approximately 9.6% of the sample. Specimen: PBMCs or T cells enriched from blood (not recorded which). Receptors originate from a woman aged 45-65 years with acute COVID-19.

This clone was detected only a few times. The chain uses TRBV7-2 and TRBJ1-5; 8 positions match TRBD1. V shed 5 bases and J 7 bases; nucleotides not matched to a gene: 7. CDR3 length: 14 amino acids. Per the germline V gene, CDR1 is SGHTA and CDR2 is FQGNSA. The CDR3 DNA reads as TGTGCCAGCAGCCCCGGACAGGGAGGGCAGCCCCAGCATTTT. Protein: CASSPGQGGQPQHF. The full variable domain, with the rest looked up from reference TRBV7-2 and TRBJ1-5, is GAGVSQSPSNKVTEKGKDVELRCDPISGHTALYWYRQSLGQGLEFLIYFQGNSAPDKSGLPSDRFSAERTGGSVSTLTIQRTQQEDSAVYLCASSPGQGGQPQHFGDGTRLSIL.

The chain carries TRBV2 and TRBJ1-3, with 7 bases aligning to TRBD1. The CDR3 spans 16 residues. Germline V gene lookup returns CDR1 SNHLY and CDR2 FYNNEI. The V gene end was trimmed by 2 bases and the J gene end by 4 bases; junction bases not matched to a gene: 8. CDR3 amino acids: CASSESPTGAGNTIYF. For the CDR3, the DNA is TGTGCCAGCAGTGAAAGCCCCACAGGGGCGGGAAACACCATATATTTT. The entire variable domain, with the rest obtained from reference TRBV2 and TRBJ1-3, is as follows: EPEVTQTPSHQVTQMGQEVILRCVPISNHLYFYWYRQILGQKVEFLVSFYNNEISEKSEIFDDQFSVERPDGSNFTLKIRSTKLEDSAMYFCASSESPTGAGNTIYFGEGSWLTVV.

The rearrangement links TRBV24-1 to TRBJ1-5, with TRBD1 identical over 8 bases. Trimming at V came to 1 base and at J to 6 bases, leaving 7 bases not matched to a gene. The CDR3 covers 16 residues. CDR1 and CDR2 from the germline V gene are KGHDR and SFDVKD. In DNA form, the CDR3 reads TGTGCCACCAGTGATTTAGGCCAGGGGGCTCGTCAGCCCCAGCATTTT. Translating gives CATSDLGQGARQPQHF.

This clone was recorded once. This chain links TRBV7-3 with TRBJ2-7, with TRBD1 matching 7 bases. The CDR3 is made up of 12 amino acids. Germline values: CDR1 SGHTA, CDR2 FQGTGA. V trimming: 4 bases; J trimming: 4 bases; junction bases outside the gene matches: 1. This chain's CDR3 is CASSWDSYEQYF. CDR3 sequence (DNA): TGTGCCAGCAGCTGGGACAGTTACGAGCAGTACTTC. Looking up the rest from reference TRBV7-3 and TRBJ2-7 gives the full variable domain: GAGVSQTPSNKVTEKGKYVELRCDPISGHTALYWYRQSLGQGPEFLIYFQGTGAADDSGLPNDRFFAVRPEGSVSTLKIQRTERGDSAVYLCASSWDSYEQYFGPGTRLTVT.

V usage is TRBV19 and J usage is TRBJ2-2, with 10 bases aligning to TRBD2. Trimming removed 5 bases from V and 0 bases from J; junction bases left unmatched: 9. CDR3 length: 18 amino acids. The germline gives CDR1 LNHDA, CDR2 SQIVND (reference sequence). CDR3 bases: TGTGCCAGTAGTCGCGATGTAGCGGGGGGTTCGAACACCGGGGAGCTGTTTTTT. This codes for CASSRDVAGGSNTGELFF.

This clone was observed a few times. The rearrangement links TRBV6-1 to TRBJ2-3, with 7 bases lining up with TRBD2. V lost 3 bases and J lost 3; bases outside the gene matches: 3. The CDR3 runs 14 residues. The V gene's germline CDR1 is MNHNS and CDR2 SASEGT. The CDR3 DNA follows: TGTGCCAGCAGTGAGGCTAGCGGTACAGATACGCAGTATTTT. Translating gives CASSEASGTDTQYF.

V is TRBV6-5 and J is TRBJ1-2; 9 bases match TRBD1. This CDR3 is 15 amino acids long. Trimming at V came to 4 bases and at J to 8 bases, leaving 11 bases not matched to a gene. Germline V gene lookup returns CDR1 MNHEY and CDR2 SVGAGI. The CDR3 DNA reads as TGTGCCAGCAGTTCCGCTCCGGGACAGGGATGGGGCTACACCTTC. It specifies CASSSAPGQGWGYTF.

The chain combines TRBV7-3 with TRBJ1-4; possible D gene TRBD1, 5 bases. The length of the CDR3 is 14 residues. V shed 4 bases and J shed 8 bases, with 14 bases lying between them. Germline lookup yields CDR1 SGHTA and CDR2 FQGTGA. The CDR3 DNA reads TGTGCCAGCAGCTCCAGGGCCGTCTTAGAAAAACTGTTTTTT. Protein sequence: CASSSRAVLEKLFF.

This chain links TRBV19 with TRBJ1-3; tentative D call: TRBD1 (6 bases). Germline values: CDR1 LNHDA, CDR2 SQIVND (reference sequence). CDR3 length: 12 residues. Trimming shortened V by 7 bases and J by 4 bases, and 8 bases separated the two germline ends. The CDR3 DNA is TGTGCCAGTACCGGACAGGGAAACACCATATATTTT. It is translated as CASTGQGNTIYF.

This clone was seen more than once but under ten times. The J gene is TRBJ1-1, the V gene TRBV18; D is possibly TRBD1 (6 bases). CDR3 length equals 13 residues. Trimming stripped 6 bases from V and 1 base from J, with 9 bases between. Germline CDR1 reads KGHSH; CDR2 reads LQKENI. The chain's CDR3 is CASSMTGNTEAFF. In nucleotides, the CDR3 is TGTGCCAGCTCGATGACAGGGAACACTGAAGCTTTCTTT.

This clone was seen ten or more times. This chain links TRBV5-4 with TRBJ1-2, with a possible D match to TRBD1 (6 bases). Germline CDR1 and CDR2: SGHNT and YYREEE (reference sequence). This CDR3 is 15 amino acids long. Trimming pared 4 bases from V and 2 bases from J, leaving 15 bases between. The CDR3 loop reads CASSPQGHSNYGYTF. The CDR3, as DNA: TGTGCCAGCAGCCCGCAGGGACATTCGAACTATGGCTACACCTTC.

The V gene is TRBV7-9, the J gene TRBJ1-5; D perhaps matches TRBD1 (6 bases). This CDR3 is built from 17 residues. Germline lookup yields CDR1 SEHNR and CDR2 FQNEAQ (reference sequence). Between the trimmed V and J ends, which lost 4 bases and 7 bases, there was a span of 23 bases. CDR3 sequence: CASSSSTEGGARQPQHF. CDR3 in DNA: TGTGCCAGCAGCTCCTCCACCGAGGGGGGGGCAAGGCAGCCCCAGCATTTT.

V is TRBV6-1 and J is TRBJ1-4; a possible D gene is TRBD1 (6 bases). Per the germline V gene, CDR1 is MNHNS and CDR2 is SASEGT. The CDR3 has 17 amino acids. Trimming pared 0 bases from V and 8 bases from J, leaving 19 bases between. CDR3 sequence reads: CASSEAPQGTRREKLFF. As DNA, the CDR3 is TGTGCCAGCAGTGAAGCTCCTCAGGGGACGCGAAGGGAAAAACTGTTTTTT.

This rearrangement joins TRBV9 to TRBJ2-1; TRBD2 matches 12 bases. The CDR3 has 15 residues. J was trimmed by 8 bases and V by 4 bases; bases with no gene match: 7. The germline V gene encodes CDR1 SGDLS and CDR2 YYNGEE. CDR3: CASSISSGGADEQFF. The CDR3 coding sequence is TGTGCCAGCAGCATCTCTAGCGGGGGGGCCGATGAGCAGTTCTTC.

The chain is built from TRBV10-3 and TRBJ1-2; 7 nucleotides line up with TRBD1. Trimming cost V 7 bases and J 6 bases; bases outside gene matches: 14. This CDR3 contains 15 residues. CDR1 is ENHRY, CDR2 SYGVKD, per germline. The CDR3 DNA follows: TGTGCCATCACCCGTGGACAGGAACCGTCTGATGGCTACACCTTC. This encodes CAITRGQEPSDGYTF.

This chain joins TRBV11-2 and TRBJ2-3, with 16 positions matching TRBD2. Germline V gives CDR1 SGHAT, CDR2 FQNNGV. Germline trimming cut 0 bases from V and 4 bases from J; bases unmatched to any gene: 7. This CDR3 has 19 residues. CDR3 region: CASSLEGLAGGAGSDTQYF. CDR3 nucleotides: TGTGCCAGCAGCTTAGAGGGACTAGCGGGGGGGGCAGGGTCAGATACGCAGTATTTT.

CDR3 in DNA: TGTGCCAGCAGCTTAGGTAGGGAGGGATCACCCCTCCACTTT. Protein sequence: CASSLGREGSPLHF. This rearrangement joins TRBV5-4 to TRBJ1-6; D is unresolved. The CDR3 loop spans 14 amino acids. Trimming cost V 2 bases and J 10 bases, with 13 bases left between them. Germline CDR1 SGHNT, CDR2 YYREEE (reference sequence).